The clone carrying this T cell receptor (beta chain) was detected a few times. Its antigen is not known. A second PCR of about 6 to 11 cycles used a sample-barcoded 5' primer and a J-beta primer mix. With 12 random nucleotides, a template-switch adaptor tagged each individual cDNA molecule. From the 5' RACE reads, TCRdb called clonotypes with MiXCR, one entry per CDR3 protein. Among 850,000 to 1,300,000 distinct CDR3 sequences, around 45% were seen once, and the ten largest hold approximately 17%. Looked up from germline, CDR1 is PRHDT and CDR2 is FYEKMQ (reference sequence). Germline trimming cut 5 bases from V and 9 bases from J; bases unmatched to any gene: 9. The CDR3 consists of 14 residues. The data derive from a study of blood T cells in healthy people across ages. General study results and limits: When one million T cells were used, diversity estimates were thought to be underestimates.

Each sample provided at least 6 micrograms of extracted total RNA. The chain employs TRBV13 and TRBJ2-1; 8 bases match TRBD2. Sequencing was performed on blood. The clonotype originates from an older woman in good health. CDR3 in DNA: TGTGCCAGCAGCCCGGGACTAGGGGCGGGTGAGCAGTTCTTC. Protein product: CASSPGLGAGEQFF. Looking up the rest from reference TRBV13 and TRBJ2-1 gives the full variable domain: AAGVIQSPRHLIKEKRETATLKCYPIPRHDTVYWYQQGPGQDPQFLISFYEKMQSDKGSIPDRFSAQQFSDYHSELNMSSLELGDSALYFCASSPGLGAGEQFFGPGTRLTVL.